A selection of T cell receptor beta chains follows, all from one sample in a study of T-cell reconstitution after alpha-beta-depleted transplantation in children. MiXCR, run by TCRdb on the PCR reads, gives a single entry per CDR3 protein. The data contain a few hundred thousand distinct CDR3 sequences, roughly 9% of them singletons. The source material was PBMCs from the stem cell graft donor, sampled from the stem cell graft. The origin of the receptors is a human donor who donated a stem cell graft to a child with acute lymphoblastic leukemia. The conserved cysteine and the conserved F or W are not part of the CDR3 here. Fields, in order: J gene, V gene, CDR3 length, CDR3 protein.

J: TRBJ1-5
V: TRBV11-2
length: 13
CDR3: ASSFGSRRNQPQH

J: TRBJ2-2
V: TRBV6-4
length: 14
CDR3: ASTETSGDNTGELF

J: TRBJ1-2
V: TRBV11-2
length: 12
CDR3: ASSLAEGVYGYT

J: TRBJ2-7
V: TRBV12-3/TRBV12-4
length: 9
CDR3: ASSVSREQY

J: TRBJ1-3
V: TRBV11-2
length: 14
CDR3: ASSFGPGYSGNTIY

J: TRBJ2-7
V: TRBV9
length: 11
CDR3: ASSDTWGYEQY

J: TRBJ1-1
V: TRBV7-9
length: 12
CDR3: ASSLITGGTEAF

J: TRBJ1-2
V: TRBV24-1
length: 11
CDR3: ATSGAGDYGYT

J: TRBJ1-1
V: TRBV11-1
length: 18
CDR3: ASSSDRPPGIGILNTEAF

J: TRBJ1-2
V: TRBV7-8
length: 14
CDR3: ASSLARISPNYGYT

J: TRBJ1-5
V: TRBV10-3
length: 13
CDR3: AIRVGQDENQPQH

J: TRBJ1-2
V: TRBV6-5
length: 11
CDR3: ASSYGTGHGYT

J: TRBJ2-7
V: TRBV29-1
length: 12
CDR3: SVSRDRGPYEQY

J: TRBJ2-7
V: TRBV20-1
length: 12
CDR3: SARGDRGIDEQY

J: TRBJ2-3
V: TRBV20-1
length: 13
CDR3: SVATRTAATDTQY

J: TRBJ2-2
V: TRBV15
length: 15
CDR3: ATSRDLGTTNTGELF

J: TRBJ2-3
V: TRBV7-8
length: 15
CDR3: ASSLQLAGGLTDTQY

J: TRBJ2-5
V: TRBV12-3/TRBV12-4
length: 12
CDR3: ASSISGGGETQY

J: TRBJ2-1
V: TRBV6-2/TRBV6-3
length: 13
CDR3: ASSLQNGVYNEQF

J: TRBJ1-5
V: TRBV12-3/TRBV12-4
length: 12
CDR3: ASSFGQKNQPQH

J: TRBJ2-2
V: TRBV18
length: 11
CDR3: ASSPSITGELF

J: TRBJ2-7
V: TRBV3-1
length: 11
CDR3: ASMKQGAYEQY

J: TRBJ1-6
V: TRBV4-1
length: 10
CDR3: ASNHRDSPLH

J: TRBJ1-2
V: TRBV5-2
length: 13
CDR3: ASTLGGGYGYGYT

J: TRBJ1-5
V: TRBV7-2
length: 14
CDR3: ASSLGGRKFFQPQH

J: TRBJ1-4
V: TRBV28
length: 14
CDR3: ASSLNTATGGEKLF

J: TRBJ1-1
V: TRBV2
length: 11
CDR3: ASNSDRAPEAF

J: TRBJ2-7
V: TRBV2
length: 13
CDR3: ASSEEQGAPYEQY

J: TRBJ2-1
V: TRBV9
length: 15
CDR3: ASSVTSGRSSYNEQF

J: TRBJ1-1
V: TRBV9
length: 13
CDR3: ASSGSGTANTEAF

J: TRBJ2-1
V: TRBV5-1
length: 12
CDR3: ASGSGGRSNEQF

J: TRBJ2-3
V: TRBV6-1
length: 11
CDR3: ASSRDSTDTQY

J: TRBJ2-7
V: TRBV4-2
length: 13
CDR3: ASSQDGQGEYEQY

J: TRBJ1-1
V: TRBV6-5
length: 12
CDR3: ASTVTSGVTEAF

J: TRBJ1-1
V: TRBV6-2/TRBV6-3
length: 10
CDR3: ASRQGTPEAF

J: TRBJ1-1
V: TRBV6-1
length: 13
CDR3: ASSPGYTGNTEAF

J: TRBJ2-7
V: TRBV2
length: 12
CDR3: ASSIRGQAYEQY

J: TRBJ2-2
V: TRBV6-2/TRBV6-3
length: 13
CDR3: ASSKQGANTGELF

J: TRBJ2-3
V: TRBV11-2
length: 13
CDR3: ASSHPGGGTDTQY

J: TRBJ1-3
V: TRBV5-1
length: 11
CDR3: ASSSDSLNTIY

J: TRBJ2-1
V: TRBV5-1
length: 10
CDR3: ASSPIGSEQF

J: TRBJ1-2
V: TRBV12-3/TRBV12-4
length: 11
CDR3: ASSLGGWYGYT

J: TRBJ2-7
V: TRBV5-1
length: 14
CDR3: ASSLLRTGSSYEQY

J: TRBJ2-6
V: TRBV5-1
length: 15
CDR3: ASGGLPGNPGANVLT

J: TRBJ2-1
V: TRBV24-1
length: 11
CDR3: ATIGTTYNEQF

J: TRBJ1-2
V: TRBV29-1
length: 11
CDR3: SVGRAFDYGYT

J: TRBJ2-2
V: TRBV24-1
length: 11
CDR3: ATSDFHGGELF

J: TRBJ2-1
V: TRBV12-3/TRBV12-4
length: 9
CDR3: ASSDDNEQF

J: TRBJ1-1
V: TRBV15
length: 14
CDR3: ATSRDKNLRQREAF

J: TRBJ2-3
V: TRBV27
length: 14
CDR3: ASSLSGTTDTDTQY

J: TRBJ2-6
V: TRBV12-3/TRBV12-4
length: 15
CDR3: ASSSGQGTSGANVLT

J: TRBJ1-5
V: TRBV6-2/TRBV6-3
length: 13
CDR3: ASSYQQGLDQPQH